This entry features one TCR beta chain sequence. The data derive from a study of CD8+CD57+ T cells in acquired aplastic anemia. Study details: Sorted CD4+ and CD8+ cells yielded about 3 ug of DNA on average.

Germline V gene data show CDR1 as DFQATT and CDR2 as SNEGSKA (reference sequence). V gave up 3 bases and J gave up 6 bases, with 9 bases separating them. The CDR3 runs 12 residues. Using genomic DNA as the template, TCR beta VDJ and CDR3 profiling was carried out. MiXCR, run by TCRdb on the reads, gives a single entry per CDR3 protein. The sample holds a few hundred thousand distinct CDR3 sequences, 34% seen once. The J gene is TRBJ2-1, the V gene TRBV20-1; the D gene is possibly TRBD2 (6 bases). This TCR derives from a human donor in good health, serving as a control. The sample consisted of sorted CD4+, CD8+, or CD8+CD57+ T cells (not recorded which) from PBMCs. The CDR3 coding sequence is TGCAGTGCTAGCGGCGGGACCAATGAGCAGTTCTTC. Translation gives CSASGGTNEQFF.